Sequencing of this T cell receptor beta chain was carried out in a study of T cell changes during pregnancy in multiple sclerosis. The CDR3 contains 14 residues. CDR1 is MNHEY, CDR2 SVGAGI, per germline. With V trimmed by 6 bases and J by 3 bases, 5 bases remained unmatched. The repertoire was sequenced with immunoSEQ multiplex PCR; TCRdb's copy has only in-frame clones and lacks some. The sample contains fewer than 65,000 clones, around 92% of which appear only once. The input for sequencing was peripheral blood, taken after pregnancy. The chain employs TRBV6-5 and TRBJ2-7; 10 bases align to TRBD1. The TCR was taken from a female donor in good health, enrolled as a control in a pregnancy study. The CDR3 sequence is CASSTGTGDYEQYF. The CDR3 DNA is TGTGCCAGCAGCACCGGGACAGGGGACTACGAGCAGTACTTC.